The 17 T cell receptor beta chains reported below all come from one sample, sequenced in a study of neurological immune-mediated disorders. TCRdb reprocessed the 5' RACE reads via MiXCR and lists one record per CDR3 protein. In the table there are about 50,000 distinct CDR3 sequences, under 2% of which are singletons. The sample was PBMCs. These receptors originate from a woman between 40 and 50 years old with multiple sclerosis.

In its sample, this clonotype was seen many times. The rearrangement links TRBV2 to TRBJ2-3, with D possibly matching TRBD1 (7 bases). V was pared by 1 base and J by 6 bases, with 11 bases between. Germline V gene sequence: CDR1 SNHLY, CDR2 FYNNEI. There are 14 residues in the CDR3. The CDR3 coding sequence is TGTGCCAGCAGTGAAGAGACAGGGAGGGATACGCAGTATTTT. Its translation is CASSEETGRDTQYF.

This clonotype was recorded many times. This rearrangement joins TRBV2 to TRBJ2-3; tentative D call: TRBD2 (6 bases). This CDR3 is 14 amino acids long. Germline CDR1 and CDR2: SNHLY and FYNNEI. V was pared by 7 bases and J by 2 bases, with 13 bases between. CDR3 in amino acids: CASTRDSPTDTQYF. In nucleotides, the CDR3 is TGTGCCAGCACTAGGGACTCACCCACAGATACGCAGTATTTT. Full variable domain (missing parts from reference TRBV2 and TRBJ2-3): EPEVTQTPSHQVTQMGQEVILRCVPISNHLYFYWYRQILGQKVEFLVSFYNNEISEKSEIFDDQFSVERPDGSNFTLKIRSTKLEDSAMYFCASTRDSPTDTQYFGPGTRLTVL.

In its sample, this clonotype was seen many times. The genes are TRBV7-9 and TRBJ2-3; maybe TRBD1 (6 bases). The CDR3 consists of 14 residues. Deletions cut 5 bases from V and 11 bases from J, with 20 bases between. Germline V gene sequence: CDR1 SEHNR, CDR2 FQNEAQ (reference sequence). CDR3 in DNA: TGTGCCAGCAGCACAGGGTCTCAAGGAGTAGAGCAGTATTTT. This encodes CASSTGSQGVEQYF.

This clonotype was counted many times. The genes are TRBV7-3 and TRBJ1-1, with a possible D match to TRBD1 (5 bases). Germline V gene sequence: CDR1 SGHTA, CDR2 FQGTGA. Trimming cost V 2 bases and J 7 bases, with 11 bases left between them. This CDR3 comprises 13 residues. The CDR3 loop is CASSLEAGHEAFF. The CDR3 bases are TGTGCCAGCAGCTTAGAGGCAGGGCATGAAGCTTTCTTT.

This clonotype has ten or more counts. CDR3 coding DNA: TGTGCCAGCAGCTTAGAGGTGATATACGAGCAGTACTTC. This encodes CASSLEVIYEQYF. J is TRBJ2-7 and V is TRBV11-2; D ambiguous. This CDR3 contains 13 residues. V was shortened by 0 bases and J by 4 bases, with 7 bases between the two germline ends. CDR1 SGHAT and CDR2 FQNNGV come from the germline V gene.

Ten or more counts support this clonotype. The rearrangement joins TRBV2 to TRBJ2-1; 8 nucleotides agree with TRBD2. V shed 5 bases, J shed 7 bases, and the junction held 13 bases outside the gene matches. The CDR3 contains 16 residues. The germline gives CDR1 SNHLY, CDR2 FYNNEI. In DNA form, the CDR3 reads TGTGCCAGCAGTTTTCCCTTAGCGGGGCCAGAAAATGAGCAGTTCTTC. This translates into CASSFPLAGPENEQFF.

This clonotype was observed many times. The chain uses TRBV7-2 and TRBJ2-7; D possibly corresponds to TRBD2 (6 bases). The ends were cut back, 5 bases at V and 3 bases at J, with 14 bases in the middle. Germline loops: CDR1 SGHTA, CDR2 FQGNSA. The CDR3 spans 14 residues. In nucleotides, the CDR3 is TGTGCCAGCAGCCCGCCGGGACTCGTCTACGAGCAGTACTTC. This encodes CASSPPGLVYEQYF. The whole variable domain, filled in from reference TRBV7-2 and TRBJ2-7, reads GAGVSQSPSNKVTEKGKDVELRCDPISGHTALYWYRQSLGQGLEFLIYFQGNSAPDKSGLPSDRFSAERTGGSVSTLTIQRTQQEDSAVYLCASSPPGLVYEQYFGPGTRLTVT.

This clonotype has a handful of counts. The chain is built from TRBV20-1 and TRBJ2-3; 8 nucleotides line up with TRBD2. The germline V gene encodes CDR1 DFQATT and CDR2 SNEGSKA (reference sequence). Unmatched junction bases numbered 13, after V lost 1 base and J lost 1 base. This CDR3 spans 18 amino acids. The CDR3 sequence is CSARGISGVLSGTDTQYF. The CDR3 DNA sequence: TGCAGTGCTAGAGGCATTAGCGGGGTATTGAGTGGCACAGATACGCAGTATTTT.

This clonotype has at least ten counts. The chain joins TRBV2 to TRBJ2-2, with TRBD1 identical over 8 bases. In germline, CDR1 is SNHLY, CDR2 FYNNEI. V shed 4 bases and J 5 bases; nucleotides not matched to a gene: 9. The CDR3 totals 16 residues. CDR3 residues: CASSAGGFGITGELFF. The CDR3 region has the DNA TGTGCCAGCAGTGCAGGGGGCTTCGGGATTACCGGGGAGCTGTTTTTT.

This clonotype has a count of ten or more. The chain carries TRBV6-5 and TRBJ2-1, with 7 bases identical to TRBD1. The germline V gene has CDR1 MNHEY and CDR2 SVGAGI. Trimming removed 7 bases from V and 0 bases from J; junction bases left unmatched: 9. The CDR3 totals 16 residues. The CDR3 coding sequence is TGTGCCAGCAAACGTGTCCCAGGGGGCTCCTACAATGAGCAGTTCTTC. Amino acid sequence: CASKRVPGGSYNEQFF.

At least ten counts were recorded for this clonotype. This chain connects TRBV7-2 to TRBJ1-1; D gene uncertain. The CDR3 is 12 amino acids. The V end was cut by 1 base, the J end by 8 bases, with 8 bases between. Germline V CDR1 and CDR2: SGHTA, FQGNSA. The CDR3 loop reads CASSLGRLEAFF. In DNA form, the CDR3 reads TGTGCCAGCAGCTTAGGACGGCTAGAAGCTTTCTTT.

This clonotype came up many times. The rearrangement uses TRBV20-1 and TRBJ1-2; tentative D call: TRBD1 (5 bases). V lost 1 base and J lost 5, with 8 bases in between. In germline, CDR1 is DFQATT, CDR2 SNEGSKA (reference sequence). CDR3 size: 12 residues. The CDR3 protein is CSARVDSYGYTF. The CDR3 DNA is TGCAGTGCTAGAGTCGACAGTTATGGCTACACCTTC.

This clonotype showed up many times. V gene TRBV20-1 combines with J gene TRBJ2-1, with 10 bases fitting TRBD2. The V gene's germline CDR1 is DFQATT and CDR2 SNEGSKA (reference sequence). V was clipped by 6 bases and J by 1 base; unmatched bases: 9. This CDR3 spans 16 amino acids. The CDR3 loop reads CSAGERGGPSYNEQFF. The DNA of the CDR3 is TGCAGTGCCGGGGAGCGGGGGGGGCCATCCTACAATGAGCAGTTCTTC.

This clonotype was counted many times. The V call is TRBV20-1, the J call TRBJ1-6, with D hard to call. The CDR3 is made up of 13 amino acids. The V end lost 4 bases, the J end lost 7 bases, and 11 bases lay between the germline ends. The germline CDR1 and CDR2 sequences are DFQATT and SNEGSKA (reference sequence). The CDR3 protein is CSATLYGNSPLHF. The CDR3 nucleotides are TGCAGTGCTACTCTCTACGGAAATTCACCCCTCCACTTT.

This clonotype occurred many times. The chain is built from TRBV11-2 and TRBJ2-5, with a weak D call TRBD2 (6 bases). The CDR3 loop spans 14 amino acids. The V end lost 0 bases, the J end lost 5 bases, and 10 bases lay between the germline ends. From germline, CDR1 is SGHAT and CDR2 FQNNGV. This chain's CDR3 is CASSLEAGYETQYF. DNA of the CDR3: TGTGCCAGCAGCTTAGAGGCGGGGTATGAGACCCAGTACTTC.

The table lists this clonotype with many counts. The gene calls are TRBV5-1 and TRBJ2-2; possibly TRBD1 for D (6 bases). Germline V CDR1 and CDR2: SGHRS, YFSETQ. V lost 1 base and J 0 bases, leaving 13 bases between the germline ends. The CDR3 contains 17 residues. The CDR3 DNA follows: TGCGCCAGCAGCTTGTGGGGACATCGCGCGAACACCGGGGAGCTGTTTTTT. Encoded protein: CASSLWGHRANTGELFF.

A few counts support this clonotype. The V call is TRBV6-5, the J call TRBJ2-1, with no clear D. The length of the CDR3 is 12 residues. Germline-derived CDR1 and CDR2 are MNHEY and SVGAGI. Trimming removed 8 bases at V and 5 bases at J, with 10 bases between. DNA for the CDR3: TGTGCCAGCGGGCCTAGGCACAATGAGCAGTTCTTC. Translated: CASGPRHNEQFF.